This TCR beta chain was documented in a study of T cell responses to AZD1222 COVID-19 vaccine (dated by TCRdb to the early 2020s). Regarding the study in general: A total of just over 230 trial participants underwent TCR sequencing, of whom about 200 had received two doses of AZD1222 and around 26 had received two doses of the MenACWY control vaccine. Enrollment into the trials was organized by age into subgroups of 18-55, 56-69 and 70-plus years, and those subgroups contained roughly 150, 30 and 60 TCR-sequenced participants, respectively.

According to the study, the label for this sample's time point signals: about 28 days (+/-7) after the second vaccine dose. AZD1222 recipients whose second dose came at about 4 weeks and those whose second dose came at about 12 weeks were combined into one group, since spike-specific TCR depth and breadth did not differ between the two schedules. Vaccinee samples were obtained from the UK trials COV001 and COV002, which included a single-blind randomized controlled phase 2/3 trial of AZD1222 (ChAdOx1 nCoV-19) in healthy adults. Trial participant PBMC samples were collected at day 0 and day 28 after the second dose for TCRbeta chain sequencing. CDR1 and CDR2 were assigned from the germline V gene (reference sequence) as MNHEY and SMNVEV. V is cut back by 3 bases and J by 3 bases, with 3 bases in the junction unmatched. Inclusive of the bounding cysteine and phenylalanine, the CDR3 is 14 residues long. Just the 42-base CDR3 DNA is kept, in frame starting at base 1.

The study at large found these results: Conclusions about previously exposed vaccinees are limited, since just a handful of AZD1222 recipients were seropositive for SARS-CoV-2 at baseline. Because no day 14 peak-response samples were available, the repertoires could be characterized only after the peak T cell response. Participants were mostly white British and included more females than males, and it was suggested by the authors that clonal diversity may have been underestimated. In the small 56-69-year group, the increase in depth fell short of significance, most likely because of low power. Reportedly, almost half of the unique spike-specific TCRs recognized epitopes lying outside the regions that are mutated in the B.1.351 and B.1.1.7 variants. After two AZD1222 doses, both the breadth and the depth of spike-specific TCRs were significantly higher than at day 0 and than in MenACWY recipients. The whole spike protein was spanned by vaccine-associated CD4 TCRs, and dominant responses were seen in regions 160-218 and 743-854.

The CDR3 regions of human TCRbeta chains were analyzed by immunosequencing. In the original analysis: TCRs in the repertoires were compared against a reference library of SARS-CoV-2-specific TCRs that had been generated with the MIRA antigen-specificity platform. Breadth was defined as the fraction of unique TCRs that were SARS-CoV-2-associated. Depth was defined as the fraction of total T cells that were SARS-CoV-2-associated. Using the MIRA data, every spike-specific TCR was mapped to the spike region that the TCR reacted to and assigned to either a CD4 or a CD8 class. Log10-transformed breadth and depth values were compared by one-way ANOVA with Sidak's multiple comparisons tests. Not all clones reach the TCRdb copy of this immuneACCESS table, which keeps in-frame sequences only. Checked studies attribute under half of the gap to unresolved V genes and leave the rest unexplained. Clone size and the V and J calls come from that table; the DNA yielded D and trimming. This sample comprises 110,000 or so clones, 85% to 90% of them detected only once. The ten largest clonotypes hold roughly a sixth of the sample.

This clone was seen only once. There is no known antigen for this receptor. The record has no base qualities; no much larger clone is one base away. The receptor was isolated from an adult who received the AZD1222 COVID-19 vaccine. The material sequenced was peripheral blood, taken 28 days after the second AZD1222 dose. The chain joins TRBV27 to TRBJ2-3, and 7 junction bases match TRBD2. At the DNA level, the sequence is TGTGCCAGCAGTTTTACGGGACTAACAGATACGCAGTATTTT. Translated, this gives CASSFTGLTDTQYF.